A selection of T cell receptor beta chains follows, all from one sample in a study of post-analysis software for immune sequencing data. Each CDR3 protein is one row after TCRdb ran MiXCR on the PCR reads. The table shows about half a million distinct CDR3 sequences, with roughly 46% occurring only once. Sequencing was performed on blood. These receptors all come from a girl aged 10-17 years with multiple sclerosis. CDR3s include the opening cysteine and the closing phenylalanine or tryptophan. Each record gives: D gene, J gene, clone size, V gene, CDR3 DNA, CDR3 protein. A D gene is named only where the DNA matches it firmly. Expanded clones get a size class; other rows say once, few or many, or leave the size out.

>NA|TRBJ2-3|NA|TRBV30
TGTGCCTGGAGTCCGGGACACCCGATTCCTAGCACAGATACGCAGTATTTT
CAWSPGHPIPSTDTQYF
>NA|TRBJ2-7|NA|TRBV20-1
TGCAGTGCTGGGGAACCGGGGGCCTCCTACGAGCAGTACTTC
CSAGEPGASYEQYF
>NA|TRBJ2-1|NA|TRBV21-1
TGTGCCAGCAGCAAATCCTCGACAGGAGCCCTCGAGCAGTTCTTC
CASSKSSTGALEQFF
>NA|TRBJ2-7|NA|TRBV28
TGTGCCAGCAGTTTACCGGTGGGAAGCTCCTACGAGCAGTACTTC
CASSLPVGSSYEQYF
>NA|TRBJ1-4|NA|TRBV5-1
TGCGCCAGCAGCGTCGGGACACCTGAAAAACTGTTTTTT
CASSVGTPEKLFF
>NA|TRBJ1-6|NA|TRBV29-1
TGCAGCGTTGGGGACGGTAGGAATTCACCCCTCCACTTT
CSVGDGRNSPLHF
>NA|TRBJ1-1|NA|TRBV27
TGTGCCAGCAGTCACAAGGTAACAGGGCTGAACACTGAAGCTTTCTTT
CASSHKVTGLNTEAFF
>NA|TRBJ2-7|NA|TRBV4-1
TGCGCCAGCAGCCAAGAAGTAGCCAGGGGCCCCTACGAGCAGTACTTC
CASSQEVARGPYEQYF
>NA|TRBJ2-7|few|TRBV7-2
TGTGCCAGCAGCTCCCTCAGCTACGAGCAGTACTTC
CASSSLSYEQYF
>NA|TRBJ1-5|few|TRBV6-6
TGTGCCTGCTCCGGGGGCAATCAGCCCCAGCATTTT
CACSGGNQPQHF
>TRBD2|TRBJ2-5|NA|TRBV7-2
TGTGCCAGCAGCGGCCGACTAGCGGGATCGGGAGAGCAGTACTTC
CASSGRLAGSGEQYF
>TRBD2|TRBJ2-4|NA|TRBV20-1
TGCAGTGCTAGAGACCGGACTAGCGGGGAGTACTTC
CSARDRTSGEYF
>NA|TRBJ1-5|NA|TRBV12-3/TRBV12-4
TGTGCCAGCACCGGGGATTACAATCAGCCCCAGCATTTT
CASTGDYNQPQHF
>TRBD1|TRBJ2-2|few|TRBV7-9
TGTGCCAGCAGCCCGACCTCAAATTACAGGGGGCGCCCCGGGGAGCTGTTTTTT
CASSPTSNYRGRPGELFF
>NA|TRBJ2-1|NA|TRBV19
TGTGCCAGTAGTATAGATCCTAATGAGCAGTTCTTC
CASSIDPNEQFF
>TRBD1|TRBJ1-5|NA|TRBV3-1
TGTGCCAGCAGCCTCGACAGGGCCCGTCAGCCCCAGCATTTT
CASSLDRARQPQHF
>TRBD2|TRBJ2-7|NA|TRBV20-1
TGCAGTGCTCCAGGGACTAGCGGACCCTACGAGCAGTACTTC
CSAPGTSGPYEQYF
>TRBD2|TRBJ2-5|NA|TRBV4-2
TGTGCCAGCAGCCGTCCGGGACTAGCGGGAGAGACCCAGTACTTC
CASSRPGLAGETQYF
>TRBD2|TRBJ2-1|NA|TRBV20-1
TGCAGTGCTAGCCGGCTAGCGGGAGGGCCCTCCTACAATGAGCAGTTCTTC
CSASRLAGGPSYNEQFF
>NA|TRBJ1-1|NA|TRBV6-1
TGTGCCAGCGCCCCTTTAGCCAGGGGAGAGGGCACTGAAGCTTTCTTT
CASAPLARGEGTEAFF
>NA|TRBJ2-6|NA|TRBV27
TGTGTCAGCAGTTTAGGGTTTGCCCCAGGGGCCAACGTCCTGACTTTC
CVSSLGFAPGANVLTF
>NA|TRBJ2-2|NA|TRBV2
TGTGCCAGCACGACCGCGGGGACAGACGGGGAGCTGTTTTTT
CASTTAGTDGELFF
>TRBD1|TRBJ1-6|NA|TRBV6-5
TGTGCCAGCAGTTACTCGGGACAGGGGGCGAGGTCACCCCTCCACTTT
CASSYSGQGARSPLHF
>NA|TRBJ2-3|NA|TRBV4-1
TGCGCCAGCAGCCAAGATGAGGGAGGTGCAGATACGCAGTATTTT
CASSQDEGGADTQYF